Described below is a single TCR beta chain sequence and its context. These data are taken from a study of CD8+CD57+ T cells in acquired aplastic anemia. Whole-study context: Sorted CD4+ and CD8+ cells yielded DNA averaging around 3.2 ug.

V was pared by 4 bases and J by 2 bases, with 14 bases between. Germline-derived CDR1 and CDR2 are SNHLY and FYNNEI. CDR3 size: 15 residues. Those patients picked for sequencing had displayed CD8+CD57+ cell expansion on flow cytometry. Patients were untreated when blood was sampled. The template used for profiling TCR beta VDJ and CDR3 was genomic DNA. From the reads, TCRdb called clonotypes with MiXCR, one entry per CDR3 protein. The data contain around 170,000 distinct CDR3 sequences, approximately 50% of them seen just once; the ten biggest clones take up around a tenth. Sequenced input: sorted CD4+, CD8+, or CD8+CD57+ T cells (not recorded which) from PBMCs. J is TRBJ1-2 and V is TRBV2, with D possibly being TRBD1 (6 bases). This TCR came from a human donor with aplastic anemia. DNA of the CDR3: TGTGCCAGCAGTGCTTCCCGGGACACCAACTATGGCTACACCTTC. It translates to CASSASRDTNYGYTF.